The source of this T cell receptor (beta chain) is a study of cytomegalovirus exposure and HLA in healthy donors. A remark on this clone: The antigen is not known.

Method: immunoSEQ multiplex PCR; TCRdb's copy keeps in-frame clones and lacks some. This table has under 150,000 clones, roughly 90% appearing once. Points from the study as a whole: Researchers reported that a few CMV-associated chains were confirmed in vitro as CMV antigen-specific. Reports showed the classifier diagnosing cytomegalovirus status with high specificity and sensitivity. In a later analysis, first-cohort TCR clusters were found to tend to co-occur in the 95 to 150 validation repertoires. The authors listed about 170 TCR beta chains as cytomegalovirus-associated.

This CDR3 is built from 15 residues. Trimming pared 8 bases from V and 1 base from J, leaving 16 bases between. Germline lookup yields CDR1 KGHSH and CDR2 LQKENI. J is TRBJ2-3 and V is TRBV18; tentative D call: TRBD1 (6 bases). What was sequenced was PBMCs. This TCR was sampled from a woman aged 18-30 years in good health and CMV-seronegative. Here the CDR3 reads CASTQRTARTDTQYF. DNA for the CDR3: TGTGCCAGCACTCAACGGACAGCCCGCACAGATACGCAGTATTTT.